The rows below give T cell receptor beta chains drawn from one sample of a study of T-cell reconstitution after alpha-beta-depleted transplantation in children. TCRdb re-analysed the PCR reads in MiXCR, keeping a single row per CDR3 protein. Here the sample spans approximately 500,000 distinct CDR3 sequences, more than 9% being singletons. The sample in question was PBMCs, obtained before TCRalphabeta/CD19-depleted stem cell transplant. The receptors were gathered from a child aged 2-15 years with inherited bone marrow failure, due to receive a stem cell transplant. Each CDR3 is given with its conserved first and last residue. A D gene is named only where the DNA matches it firmly. Not all rows give a size; the values are once, few, many and, for expanded clones, a class.

D gene	J gene	clone size	V gene	CDR3 DNA	CDR3 protein
.	TRBJ2-3	few	TRBV19	TGTGCCAGTAGTATCGGAGGGAGTGGCACAGATACGCAGTATTTT	CASSIGGSGTDTQYF
.	TRBJ2-6	few	TRBV7-8	TGTGCCAGCAGCCCCCGGGTGGTCGGGGCCAACGTCCTGACTTTC	CASSPRVVGANVLTF
TRBD2	TRBJ2-7	.	TRBV15	TGTGCCACCAAGGGACTAGCGGGAGCCTACGAGCAGTACTTC	CATKGLAGAYEQYF
.	TRBJ2-7	.	TRBV2	TGTGCCAGCAGGAGTAGCGGGACAGGGTCATCCGAGCAGTACTTC	CASRSSGTGSSEQYF
TRBD2	TRBJ2-3	.	TRBV27	TGTGCCAGCACCCGTTCTGCGGGGGAAAGCACAGATACGCGGTATTTT	CASTRSAGESTDTRYF
TRBD2	TRBJ2-1	many	TRBV20-1	TGCAGTGCTGATTATAGCGGGAGGGCCTACAATGAGCAGTTCTTC	CSADYSGRAYNEQFF
TRBD2	TRBJ2-3	many	TRBV7-2	TGTGCCAGCAGCTTCACTAGCGGCCACACAGATACGCAGTATTTT	CASSFTSGHTDTQYF
TRBD1	TRBJ1-1	.	TRBV20-1	TGCAGTGCTGGAGGGCCGACAGGGCTGAACTCTGAAGCTTTCTTT	CSAGGPTGLNSEAFF
.	TRBJ2-5	.	TRBV29-1	TGCAGCGTACTCGAATGGCGAGGCCATTCGATCCAAGAGACCCAGTACTTC	CSVLEWRGHSIQETQYF
.	TRBJ2-7	many	TRBV5-1	TGCGCCAGCAGCGTCTTGGGGGACGAGCAGTACTTC	CASSVLGDEQYF
TRBD1	TRBJ2-7	many	TRBV29-1	TGCAGCGCCCGACAGGGGTACGAGCAGTACTTC	CSARQGYEQYF
.	TRBJ2-5	.	TRBV27	TGTGCCAGCAGTTTATATCCCCAAGAGACCCAGTACTTC	CASSLYPQETQYF
.	TRBJ2-5	.	TRBV23-1	TGCGCCAGCAGTCAATCGAGGGGGGACTACCTGGAAGAGACCCAGTACTTC	CASSQSRGDYLEETQYF
.	TRBJ2-1	many	TRBV27	TGTGCCAGGTCCGGGGGTGGAGAGCTGGGTAGGGGGAATGAGCAGTTCTTC	CARSGGGELGRGNEQFF
.	TRBJ2-7	many	TRBV28	TGTGCCAGCACCCCGTTGCGGGGACCCTCCTACGAGCAGTACTTC	CASTPLRGPSYEQYF
.	TRBJ2-1	many	TRBV4-3	TGCGCCAGCAGCCAAGATCGGCGGTCTTACTACAATGAGCAGTTCTTC	CASSQDRRSYYNEQFF
TRBD2	TRBJ2-7	many	TRBV5-8	TGTGCCAGCGGACGACTAGCGGGTTTCAACGAGCAGTACTTC	CASGRLAGFNEQYF
.	TRBJ1-2	many	TRBV4-3	TGCGCCAGCAGCCAAGGGCGCCCTAACTATGGCTACACCTTC	CASSQGRPNYGYTF
.	TRBJ2-7	many	TRBV7-9	TGTGCCAGCACCGGGGGGACAAGGCCCTCCTACGAGCAGTACTTC	CASTGGTRPSYEQYF
TRBD2	TRBJ2-3	many	TRBV6-1	TGTGCCAGCAGTCCGACGGGACTAGCGAGGAGCACAGATACGCAGTATTTT	CASSPTGLARSTDTQYF
TRBD2	TRBJ2-1	many	TRBV25-1	TGTGCCAGCAGTGAGGTGCCCGGGACTAGCGGGAGCAATGAGCAGTTCTTC	CASSEVPGTSGSNEQFF
.	TRBJ2-2	few	TRBV2	TGTGCCAGCAGGGGCCGGTTCGGTTACACCGGGGAGCTGTTTTTT	CASRGRFGYTGELFF
.	TRBJ2-1	few	TRBV4-3	TGCGCCAGCAGCCAGCCGTGGTCGGAAGAGCAGTTCTTC	CASSQPWSEEQFF
.	TRBJ1-3	many	TRBV7-2	TGTGCCAGCAGCTTAGCAGGGAGTCTGGCCGGAAACACCATATATTTT	CASSLAGSLAGNTIYF
TRBD2	TRBJ2-1	many	TRBV7-2	TGTGCCAGCAGCGGGGGGCTAGCGGGAGCAAGGAATGAGCAGTTCTTC	CASSGGLAGARNEQFF
TRBD1	TRBJ2-7	many	TRBV7-9	TGTGCCAGCAGCTTATTGTTCTCGCAGGGGGCCTCCTACGAGCAGTACTTC	CASSLLFSQGASYEQYF
.	TRBJ1-4	.	TRBV5-4	TGTGCCAGCAGCTGGGCCGGGCAGGGGAGTCACGAAAAACTGTTTTTT	CASSWAGQGSHEKLFF
.	TRBJ1-5	.	TRBV18	TGTGCCAGCTCACCCGACGGGGGCCGTGGCAATCAGCCCCAGCATTTT	CASSPDGGRGNQPQHF
.	TRBJ2-1	.	TRBV15	TGTGCCACCAGCAGAGTCGGAGCTAGGGGTGAGCAGTTCTTC	CATSRVGARGEQFF
TRBD1	TRBJ1-2	.	TRBV19	TGTGCCAGTAGTCTAAGAAGGGGGCTCGACTATGGCTACACCTTC	CASSLRRGLDYGYTF
TRBD2	TRBJ2-5	many	TRBV7-9	TGTGCCAGCAGTCTAGCGGGAAAAGAGACCCAGTACTTC	CASSLAGKETQYF
.	TRBJ2-3	many	TRBV5-1	TGCGCCAGCAGCCCCGCTGATCCGATCTTCACAGATACGCAGTATTTT	CASSPADPIFTDTQYF
.	TRBJ1-1	.	TRBV19	TGTGCCAGTATGGCCCCACAGACGCACACTGAAGCTTTCTTT	CASMAPQTHTEAFF
.	TRBJ2-2	.	TRBV29-1	TGCAGCGTTGCCACCTACACCGGGGAGCTGTTTTTT	CSVATYTGELFF
.	TRBJ2-5	many	TRBV4-3	TGCGCCAGCAGCCAAGTGTGGGGACAAGAGACCCAGTACTTC	CASSQVWGQETQYF
.	TRBJ2-1	many	TRBV20-1	TGCAGTGCTAGTGTGGATCCCTACAATGAGCAGTTCTTC	CSASVDPYNEQFF
.	TRBJ2-3	many	TRBV29-1	TGCAGCGTTGACCTGGGGAGGAGGGATACGCAGTATTTT	CSVDLGRRDTQYF
.	TRBJ2-7	.	TRBV6-4	TGTGCCAGCAGGCCTGAGGCGGCTTTCTCCTACGAGCAGTACTTC	CASRPEAAFSYEQYF
TRBD2	TRBJ2-3	many	TRBV29-1	TGCAGCGGCCACGGAGGGACTAGCGGTCGCACAGATACGCAGTATTTT	CSGHGGTSGRTDTQYF
TRBD2	TRBJ2-5	many	TRBV4-3	TGCGCCAGCAGCCAAGTCCCTAGCGGGATGGGCGAGACCCAGTACTTC	CASSQVPSGMGETQYF
.	TRBJ2-3	many	TRBV6-5	TGTGCCAGCAGTTACTCGAGCTCTGCAGATACGCAGTATTTT	CASSYSSSADTQYF
.	TRBJ1-2	many	TRBV7-2	TGTGCCAGCAGCAGCATTGGGATCTCTGGCTACACCTTC	CASSSIGISGYTF
TRBD2	TRBJ2-1	many	TRBV29-1	TGCAGCGTTGAAGGTGCGGGAGGGCCCTACAATGAGCAGTTCTTC	CSVEGAGGPYNEQFF
.	TRBJ2-1	many	TRBV25-1	TGTGCCAGCAGTGACTGGGGGGGCCATGAGCAGTTCTTC	CASSDWGGHEQFF
.	TRBJ2-7	many	TRBV20-1	TGCAGTGCCATACTTCGACAGGTCCCCTACGAGCAGTACTTC	CSAILRQVPYEQYF
.	TRBJ2-7	.	TRBV29-1	TGCAGCGTTGAGTATCAGGGGAAGCGCTCCTACGAGCAGTACTTC	CSVEYQGKRSYEQYF
TRBD1	TRBJ1-5	many	TRBV9	TGTGCCAGTGGGACAGTTGGCCAGCCCCAGCATTTT	CASGTVGQPQHF
.	TRBJ1-3	.	TRBV20-1	TGCAGTGCTAGAGATTTAATTGAAATGGACCCCTCTGGAAACACCATATATTTT	CSARDLIEMDPSGNTIYF
.	TRBJ1-2	.	TRBV19	TGTGCCAGTAGTACCCCGCCTGATGGCTACACCTTC	CASSTPPDGYTF